The rows below give T cell receptor beta chains drawn from one sample of a study of shared clonotypes between healthy human individuals. Libraries were prepared by immunoSEQ multiplex PCR; TCRdb keeps only in-frame clonotypes and omits some of them. The sample consists of hundreds of thousands of clones, less than 80% of them appearing once. Specimen: memory CD4+ T cells sorted from blood. The receptors stem from a woman in her twenties or thirties in good health. The CDR3 runs from the conserved cysteine through the conserved F or W. The D gene is left open where the match is weak.

D gene: NA
J gene: TRBJ1-1
V gene: TRBV7-8
CDR3 protein: CASSPRSQLMNTEAFF

D gene: NA
J gene: TRBJ1-5
V gene: TRBV4-1
CDR3 protein: CASSQDPGNQPQHF

D gene: NA
J gene: TRBJ2-1
V gene: TRBV4-1
CDR3 protein: CASSQASRWSYNEQFF

D gene: TRBD2
J gene: TRBJ2-4
V gene: TRBV30
CDR3 protein: CAWSVALAPLAKNIQYF

D gene: TRBD1
J gene: TRBJ1-1
V gene: TRBV30
CDR3 protein: CAWSATGGTEAFF

D gene: TRBD2
J gene: TRBJ2-3
V gene: TRBV7-7
CDR3 protein: CASSPTSGASTDTQYF

D gene: NA
J gene: TRBJ2-7
V gene: TRBV11-3
CDR3 protein: CASTNWGNEQYF

D gene: NA
J gene: TRBJ1-3
V gene: TRBV19
CDR3 protein: CASSRGTASGNTIYF

D gene: NA
J gene: TRBJ1-1
V gene: TRBV9
CDR3 protein: CASSVGRQLNTEAFF

D gene: NA
J gene: TRBJ2-3
V gene: TRBV2
CDR3 protein: CASSSQGATDTQYF

D gene: NA
J gene: TRBJ1-1
V gene: TRBV2
CDR3 protein: CASTPGLGRLDTEAFF

D gene: NA
J gene: TRBJ1-2
V gene: TRBV28
CDR3 protein: CASITPRQGVSHGYTF

D gene: NA
J gene: TRBJ1-2
V gene: TRBV15
CDR3 protein: CATSTPDKLYGYTF

D gene: NA
J gene: TRBJ1-2
V gene: TRBV28
CDR3 protein: CASSSYRQPYGYTF

D gene: NA
J gene: TRBJ2-7
V gene: TRBV5-1
CDR3 protein: CASSLDPVAYEQYF

D gene: TRBD2
J gene: TRBJ2-7
V gene: TRBV27
CDR3 protein: CASGTSGASYEQYF

D gene: NA
J gene: TRBJ2-7
V gene: TRBV4-2
CDR3 protein: CASSQVGSRGEQYF

D gene: NA
J gene: TRBJ1-2
V gene: TRBV7-2
CDR3 protein: CASSPRIAGYTF

D gene: TRBD1
J gene: TRBJ1-3
V gene: TRBV19
CDR3 protein: CASSTTGTVSGNTIYF

D gene: TRBD2
J gene: TRBJ2-1
V gene: TRBV5-4
CDR3 protein: CASSLPPSGRGEQFF

D gene: NA
J gene: TRBJ1-5
V gene: TRBV4-1
CDR3 protein: CASSQVGGQPQHF

D gene: NA
J gene: TRBJ1-3
V gene: TRBV7-2
CDR3 protein: CASSLGGGGPGNTIYF

D gene: NA
J gene: TRBJ2-1
V gene: TRBV4-2
CDR3 protein: CASSQVARDNEQFF

D gene: TRBD2
J gene: TRBJ2-1
V gene: TRBV29-1
CDR3 protein: CSGAPVAGPYNEQFF

D gene: NA
J gene: TRBJ2-7
V gene: TRBV28
CDR3 protein: CAISGGTFYEQYF

D gene: TRBD2
J gene: TRBJ2-7
V gene: TRBV7-6
CDR3 protein: CASSPGTSGRVYEQYF

D gene: TRBD2
J gene: TRBJ2-1
V gene: TRBV5-4
CDR3 protein: CASSRTSGSSYNEQFF

D gene: NA
J gene: TRBJ1-1
V gene: TRBV28
CDR3 protein: CASSELNLRQAADEAFF